This is a list of T cell receptor beta chains from one sample in a study of blood T cell repertoires in COVID-19. The protocol was immunoSEQ multiplex PCR, while the TCRdb copy is restricted to in-frame clones and leaves out a portion. Among tens of thousands of clones listed, roughly 84% were seen once. Sample: peripheral blood. Every receptor here comes from a man between 65 and 85 years old with active COVID-19. CDR3s include the opening cysteine and the closing phenylalanine or tryptophan. A D gene is named only where the DNA matches it firmly. The size of a clone is reported for some rows only, either as once, few or many, or as a class for expanded clones.

j_gene: TRBJ1-2; v_gene: TRBV5-4; abundance: .; d_gene: TRBD1; CDR3aa: CASSMVGQGYGYTF; CDR3nt: TGTGCCAGCAGCATGGTTGGACAGGGCTATGGCTACACCTTC
j_gene: TRBJ2-2; v_gene: TRBV7-9; abundance: .; d_gene: TRBD2; CDR3aa: CASSLKWLAGSQPGELFF; CDR3nt: TGTGCCAGCAGCTTAAAATGGCTAGCGGGGAGCCAACCCGGGGAGCTGTTTTTT
j_gene: TRBJ1-2; v_gene: TRBV5-1; abundance: .; d_gene: .; CDR3aa: CASSLPGPAHGYTF; CDR3nt: TGCGCCAGCAGCTTGCCCGGTCCCGCCCATGGCTACACCTTC
j_gene: TRBJ2-7; v_gene: TRBV7-2; abundance: .; d_gene: TRBD2; CDR3aa: CASSLEGLAGVYEQYF; CDR3nt: TGTGCCAGCAGCTTAGAGGGGCTAGCGGGAGTCTACGAGCAGTACTTC
j_gene: TRBJ2-2; v_gene: TRBV7-3; abundance: .; d_gene: TRBD2; CDR3aa: CASSVTSGRARSTGELFF; CDR3nt: TGTGCCAGCAGCGTAACTAGCGGGAGGGCCCGGTCCACCGGGGAGCTGTTTTTT
j_gene: TRBJ1-1; v_gene: TRBV27; abundance: .; d_gene: .; CDR3aa: CASSLTRNTEAFF; CDR3nt: TGTGCCAGCAGTTTAACTCGGAACACTGAAGCTTTCTTT
j_gene: TRBJ2-7; v_gene: TRBV5-4; abundance: .; d_gene: .; CDR3aa: CASSLGVDSNSYEQYF; CDR3nt: TGTGCCAGCAGCTTGGGGGTTGACAGTAACTCCTACGAGCAGTACTTC
j_gene: TRBJ2-7; v_gene: TRBV18; abundance: few; d_gene: .; CDR3aa: CASSPAQRGIYEQYF; CDR3nt: TGTGCCAGCTCACCCGCGCAAAGGGGTATCTACGAGCAGTACTTC
j_gene: TRBJ1-5; v_gene: TRBV19; abundance: many; d_gene: .; CDR3aa: CASSIRQGNQPQHF; CDR3nt: TGTGCCAGTAGTATCCGGCAGGGGAATCAGCCCCAGCATTTT
j_gene: TRBJ2-3; v_gene: TRBV10-3; abundance: .; d_gene: .; CDR3aa: CAISEGTGMSSDTQYF; CDR3nt: TGTGCCATCAGTGAGGGTACAGGAATGAGCTCAGATACGCAGTATTTT